This T cell receptor (beta chain) was retrieved from a study of CD8 T cells in cerebrospinal fluid in Alzheimer's disease. At the level of the study: Plate-based nested PCR sequencing and droplet-based sequencing measured CSF T cell clonal expansion. Study-level results: In mild cognitive impairment or Alzheimer's disease, the biggest CSF clone made up more TCRs than in controls. EBV-specific TCRs in cerebrospinal fluid reportedly do not establish a causal EBV–Alzheimer's link.

According to its frequency, this clonotype is large. As yet, its antigen is unknown. 10X single-cell V(D)J and 5' gene-expression libraries profiled CSF cells. For each CDR3 protein, TCRdb gives one entry from its re-call of the 10x single-cell sequencing reads, without DNA. This sample's table reports approximately 1,500 distinct CDR3 sequences. This CDR3 has 15 amino acids. Germline CDR1 reads SNHLY; CDR2 reads FYNNEI. The gene calls are TRBV2 and TRBJ1-6; TCRdb's D call of TRBD1 is untestable without DNA. This sequence was found in a human donor with mild cognitive impairment. What was sequenced was cerebrospinal fluid. The chain's CDR3 is CASSLRQGSNSPLHF.